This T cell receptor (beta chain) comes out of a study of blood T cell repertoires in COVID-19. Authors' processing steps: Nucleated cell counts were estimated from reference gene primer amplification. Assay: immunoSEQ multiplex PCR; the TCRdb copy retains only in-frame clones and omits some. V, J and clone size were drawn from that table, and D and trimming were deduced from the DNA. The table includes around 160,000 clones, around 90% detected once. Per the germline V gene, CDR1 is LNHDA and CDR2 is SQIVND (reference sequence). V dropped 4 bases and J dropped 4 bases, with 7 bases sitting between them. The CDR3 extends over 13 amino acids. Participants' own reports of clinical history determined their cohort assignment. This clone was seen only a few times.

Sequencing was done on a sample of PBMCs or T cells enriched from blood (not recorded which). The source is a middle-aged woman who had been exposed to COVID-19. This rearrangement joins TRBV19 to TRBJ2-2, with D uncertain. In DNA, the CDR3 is TGTGCCAGTAGTAATGGCCTCACCGGGGAGCTGTTTTTT. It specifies CASSNGLTGELFF. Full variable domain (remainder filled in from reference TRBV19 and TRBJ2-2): DGGITQSPKYLFRKEGQNVTLSCEQNLNHDAMYWYRQDPGQGLRLIYYSQIVNDFQKGDIAEGYSVSREKKESFPLTVTSAQKNPTAFYLCASSNGLTGELFFGEGSRLTVL.